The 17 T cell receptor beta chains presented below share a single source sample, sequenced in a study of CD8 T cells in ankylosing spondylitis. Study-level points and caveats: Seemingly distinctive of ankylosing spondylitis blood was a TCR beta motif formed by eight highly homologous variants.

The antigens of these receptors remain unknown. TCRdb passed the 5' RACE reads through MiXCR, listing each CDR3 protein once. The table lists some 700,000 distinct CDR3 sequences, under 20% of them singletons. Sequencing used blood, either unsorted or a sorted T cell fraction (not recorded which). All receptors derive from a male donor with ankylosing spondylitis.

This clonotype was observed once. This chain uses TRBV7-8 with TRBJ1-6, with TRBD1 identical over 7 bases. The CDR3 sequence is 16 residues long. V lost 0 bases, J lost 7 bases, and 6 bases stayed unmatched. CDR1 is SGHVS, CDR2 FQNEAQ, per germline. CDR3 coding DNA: TGTGCCAGCAGCTTAGCGCCGGGACAGCAAAATTCACCCCTCCACTTT. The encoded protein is CASSLAPGQQNSPLHF.

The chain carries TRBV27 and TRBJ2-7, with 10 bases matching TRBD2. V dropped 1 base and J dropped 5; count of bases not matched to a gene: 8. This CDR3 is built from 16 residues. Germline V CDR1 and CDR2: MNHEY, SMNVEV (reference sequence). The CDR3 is CASSLLTAGTSDEQYF. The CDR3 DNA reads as TGTGCCAGCAGTTTATTAACCGCCGGGACTAGCGACGAGCAGTACTTC.

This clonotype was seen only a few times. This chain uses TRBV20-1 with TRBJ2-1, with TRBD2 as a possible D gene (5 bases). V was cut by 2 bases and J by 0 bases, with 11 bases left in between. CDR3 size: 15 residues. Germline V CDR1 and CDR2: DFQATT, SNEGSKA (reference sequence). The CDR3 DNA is TGCAGTGCTAGAAAACTAGTGAGCTCCTACAATGAGCAGTTCTTC. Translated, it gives CSARKLVSSYNEQFF.

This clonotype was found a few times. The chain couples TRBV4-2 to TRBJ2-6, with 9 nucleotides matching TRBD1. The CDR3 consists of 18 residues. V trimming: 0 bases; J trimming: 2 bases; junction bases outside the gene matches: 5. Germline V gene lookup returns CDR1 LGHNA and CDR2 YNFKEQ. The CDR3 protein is CASSQEGDRVPGANVLTF. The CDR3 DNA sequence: TGTGCCAGCAGCCAAGAGGGGGACAGGGTCCCTGGGGCCAACGTCCTGACTTTC.

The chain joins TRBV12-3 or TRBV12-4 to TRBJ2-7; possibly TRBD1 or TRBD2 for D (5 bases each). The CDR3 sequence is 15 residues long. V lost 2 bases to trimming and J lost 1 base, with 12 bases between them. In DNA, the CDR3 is TGTGCCAGCAGTTTAACCGGGGCCCAATCCTACGAGCAGTACTTC. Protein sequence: CASSLTGAQSYEQYF.

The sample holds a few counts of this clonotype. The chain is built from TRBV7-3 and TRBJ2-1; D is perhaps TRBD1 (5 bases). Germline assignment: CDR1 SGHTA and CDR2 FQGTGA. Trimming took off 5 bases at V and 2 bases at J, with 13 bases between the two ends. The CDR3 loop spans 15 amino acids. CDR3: CASSQQATPYNEQFF. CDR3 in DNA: TGTGCCAGCAGCCAACAGGCTACCCCCTACAATGAGCAGTTCTTC.

The chain's CDR3 is CASSLGGTRREAFF. The CDR3 DNA reads as TGTGCCAGCAGCTTAGGCGGTACACGCCGGGAAGCTTTCTTT. The V call is TRBV7-8, the J call TRBJ1-1; no clear D. V was trimmed by 1 base and J by 8 bases, leaving 14 bases between them. Germline loops: CDR1 SGHVS, CDR2 FQNEAQ. The CDR3 consists of 14 residues.

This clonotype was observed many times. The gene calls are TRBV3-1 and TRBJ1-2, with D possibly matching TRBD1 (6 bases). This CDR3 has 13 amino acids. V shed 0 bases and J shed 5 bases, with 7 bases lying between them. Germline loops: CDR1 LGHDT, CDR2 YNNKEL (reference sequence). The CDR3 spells CASSQDRGYGYTF. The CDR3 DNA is TGTGCCAGCAGCCAAGATAGGGGGTATGGCTACACCTTC.

CDR3 DNA sequence: TGTGCCAGCAGCGAGACGACCACCGTGGATCAGTACTTC. This encodes CASSETTTVDQYF. The chain carries TRBV11-2 and TRBJ2-7; unclear D gene. The CDR3 totals 13 residues. Germline V gene sequence: CDR1 SGHAT, CDR2 FQNNGV. The V and J ends lost 5 bases and 10 bases respectively, with 18 bases between them.

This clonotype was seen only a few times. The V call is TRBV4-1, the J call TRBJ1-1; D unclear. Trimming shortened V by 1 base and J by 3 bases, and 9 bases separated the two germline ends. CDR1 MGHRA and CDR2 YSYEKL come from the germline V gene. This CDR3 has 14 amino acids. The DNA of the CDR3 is TGCGCCAGCAGCCAAGCCTCAGGAGACACTGAAGCTTTCTTT. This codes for CASSQASGDTEAFF.

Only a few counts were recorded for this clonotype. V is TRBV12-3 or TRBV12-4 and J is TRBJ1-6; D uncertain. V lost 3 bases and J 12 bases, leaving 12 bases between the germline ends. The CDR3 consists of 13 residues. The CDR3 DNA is TGTGCCAGCAGTTTGGAGGGCCGACGACCCCTCCACTTT. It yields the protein CASSLEGRRPLHF.

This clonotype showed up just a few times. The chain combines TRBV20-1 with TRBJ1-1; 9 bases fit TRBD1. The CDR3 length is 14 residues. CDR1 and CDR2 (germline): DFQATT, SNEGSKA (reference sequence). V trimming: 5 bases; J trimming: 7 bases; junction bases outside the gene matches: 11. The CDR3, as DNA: TGCAGTGCTCCGAGCCGGGACAGGGCTAATGAAGCTTTCTTT. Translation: CSAPSRDRANEAFF.

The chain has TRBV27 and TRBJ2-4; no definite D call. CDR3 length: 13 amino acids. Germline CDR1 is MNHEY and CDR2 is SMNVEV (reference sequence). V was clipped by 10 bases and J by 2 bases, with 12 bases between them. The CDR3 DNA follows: TGTGCCACGTCGGAGCAAACCAAAAACATTCAGTACTTC. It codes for CATSEQTKNIQYF.

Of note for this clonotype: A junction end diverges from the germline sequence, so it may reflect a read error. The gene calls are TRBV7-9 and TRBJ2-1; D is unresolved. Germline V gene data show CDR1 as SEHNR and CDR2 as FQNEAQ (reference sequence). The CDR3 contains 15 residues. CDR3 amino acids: CASSLAKPSYNEQFF. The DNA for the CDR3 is TGCGCCAGCAGCTTGGCAAAGCCTTCCTACAATGAGCAGTTCTTC.

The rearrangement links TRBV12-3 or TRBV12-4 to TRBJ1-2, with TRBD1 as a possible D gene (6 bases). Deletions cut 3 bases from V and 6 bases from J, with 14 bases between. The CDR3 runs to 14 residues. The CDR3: CASSFGWGANGYTF. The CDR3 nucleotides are TGTGCCAGCAGTTTCGGTTGGGGGGCGAATGGCTACACCTTC.

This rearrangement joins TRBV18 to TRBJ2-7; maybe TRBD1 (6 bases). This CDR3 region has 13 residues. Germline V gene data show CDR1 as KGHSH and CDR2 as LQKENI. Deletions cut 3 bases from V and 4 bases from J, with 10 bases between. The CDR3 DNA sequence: TGTGCCAGCTCACCCTCGGACAGTTACGAGCAGTACTTC. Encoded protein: CASSPSDSYEQYF.

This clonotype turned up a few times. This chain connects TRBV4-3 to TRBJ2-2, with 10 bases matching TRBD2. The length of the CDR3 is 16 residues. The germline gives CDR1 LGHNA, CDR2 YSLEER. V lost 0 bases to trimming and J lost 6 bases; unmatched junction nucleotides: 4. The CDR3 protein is CASSQDSGRSPGELFF. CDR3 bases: TGCGCCAGCAGCCAAGATAGCGGGAGGTCGCCCGGGGAGCTGTTTTTT.